The 14 T cell receptor beta chains in this list originate from one sample, sequenced in a study of Ad26.COV2.S vaccination and SARS-CoV-2 variants. The treatment: some 20 received Ad26.COV2.S at low or high dose, single or two shots; about 5 received placebo; per-sample allocation not given. Material that was analyzed had been drawn on day 63 after the first vaccine or placebo injection. Sequencing used immunoSEQ multiplex PCR; TCRdb keeps in-frame clones, though not all of them. The sample has a few hundred thousand clones, 83% seen once. The sequencing here drew on peripheral blood, taken in a trial of Ad26.COV2.S vaccine versus placebo. The source of these receptors is a person between 18 and 59 years old who received the Ad26.COV2.S COVID-19 vaccine or a placebo.

The rearrangement links TRBV19 to TRBJ1-1; D remains unclear. From germline, CDR1 is LNHDA and CDR2 SQIVND (reference sequence). The CDR3 totals 16 residues. Trimming took off 5 bases at V and 0 bases at J, with 16 bases between the two ends. The CDR3 bases are TGTGCCAGTAGTGCAGCCACTACTGAATTGAACACTGAAGCTTTCTTT. Amino acids: CASSAATTELNTEAFF.

The gene calls are TRBV2 and TRBJ2-5; 12 nucleotides agree with TRBD2. Trimming cost V 5 bases and J 5 bases; bases outside gene matches: 6. CDR1 SNHLY and CDR2 FYNNEI come from the germline V gene. The CDR3 covers 15 residues. CDR3 protein: CASSYLAGGPETQYF. The CDR3 DNA sequence: TGTGCCAGCAGTTACCTAGCGGGGGGGCCTGAGACCCAGTACTTC.

This chain links TRBV10-3 with TRBJ2-1; D gene ambiguous. There are 14 residues in the CDR3. The V gene's germline CDR1 is ENHRY and CDR2 SYGVKD. The V gene lost 6 bases and the J gene lost 4 bases, with 13 bases spanning the gap. In DNA, the CDR3 is TGTGCCATCAGCAGGACGGTCAATTACAATGAGCAGTTCTTC. Amino acids: CAISRTVNYNEQFF.

Of note for this clone: The junction departs from germline at one end; a sequencing error may be responsible. The rearrangement joins TRBV19 to TRBJ1-1; maybe TRBD1 (6 bases). Germline loops: CDR1 LNHDA, CDR2 SQIVND (reference sequence). The CDR3 runs 15 residues. The CDR3 region has the DNA TGTGCCAGTAATATAAACAGGGACTCGAACACTGAAGCTTTCTTT. Translating gives CASNINRDSNTEAFF.

As for this clone: Different DNA sequences within this sample yield the same CDR3. The rearrangement joins TRBV6-2 or TRBV6-3 to TRBJ2-2, with 8 bases lining up with TRBD2. Germline CDR1 and CDR2: MNHEY and SVGEGT. The CDR3 sequence is 16 residues long. The V gene end was trimmed by 3 bases and the J gene end by 1 base; junction bases not matched to a gene: 4. The CDR3 loop is CASSYGLAGNTGELFF. The CDR3 bases are TGTGCCAGCAGTTATGGGCTAGCGGGGAACACCGGGGAGCTGTTTTTT.

A word on this clone: Additional DNA sequences in this sample encode the identical CDR3. The gene calls are TRBV5-6 and TRBJ2-7; D unclear. Germline CDR1 reads SGHDT; CDR2 reads YYEEEE. Trimming left V 1 base short and J 6 bases short, with 5 bases between. The CDR3 is 11 amino acids. CDR3: CASSLYREQYF. The CDR3 bases are TGTGCCAGCAGCTTGTATCGCGAGCAGTACTTC.

This chain links TRBV24-1 with TRBJ1-1; TRBD1 might be the D (5 bases). This CDR3 region has 13 residues. In germline, CDR1 is KGHDR, CDR2 SFDVKD. The V end lost 9 bases, the J end lost 5 bases, and 15 bases lay between the germline ends. CDR3 DNA sequence: TGTGCCACCGGGGGATACGGGGGTACTGAAGCTTTCTTT. Residues: CATGGYGGTEAFF.

The genes are TRBV29-1 and TRBJ1-3, with no clear D. Germline CDR1 reads SQVTM; CDR2 reads ANQGSEA. The V gene lost 4 bases and the J gene lost 4 bases, with 8 bases spanning the gap. The CDR3 runs 12 residues. The CDR3 spells CSVVGPGNTIYF. In nucleotides, the CDR3 is TGCAGCGTTGTAGGCCCCGGAAACACCATATATTTT. The whole variable domain, filled in from reference TRBV29-1 and TRBJ1-3, reads SAVISQKPSRDICQRGTSLTIQCQVDSQVTMMFWYRQQPGQSLTLIATANQGSEATYESGFVIDKFPISRPNLTFSTLTVSNMSPEDSSIYLCSVVGPGNTIYFGEGSWLTVV.

This rearrangement joins TRBV7-9 to TRBJ1-4, with a weak D call TRBD1 (6 bases). Germline values: CDR1 SEHNR, CDR2 FQNEAQ (reference sequence). CDR3 length equals 15 residues. The V gene lost 5 bases and the J gene lost 6 bases, with 16 bases spanning the gap. This CDR3 is CASSPTGTKYEKLFF. As DNA, the CDR3 is TGTGCCAGCAGCCCTACCGGGACAAAGTATGAAAAACTGTTTTTT.

This chain links TRBV5-5 with TRBJ1-2; maybe TRBD1 (6 bases). Germline CDR1 and CDR2: SGHKS and YYEKEE (reference sequence). This CDR3 contains 14 residues. The ends were cut back, 0 bases at V and 8 bases at J, with 14 bases in the middle. The CDR3 region has the DNA TGTGCCAGCAGCTTGGCGCAGGAGGGGGGAGGCTACACCTTC. Protein: CASSLAQEGGGYTF.

The rearrangement links TRBV30 to TRBJ1-2, with TRBD1 identical over 7 bases. With V trimmed by 3 bases and J by 2 bases, 6 bases remained unmatched. This CDR3 has 14 residues. CDR1 and CDR2 from the germline V gene are GTSNPN and SVGIG (reference sequence). CDR3 nucleotide sequence: TGTGCCTGGAGGAGGACAGGTCGGAACTATGGCTACACCTTC. This codes for CAWRRTGRNYGYTF.

CDR3 in amino acids: CASSLGPPGNNSPLHF. The CDR3 DNA reads TGCGCCAGCAGCTTGGGCCCCCCGGGGAATAATTCACCCCTCCACTTT. The chain has TRBV5-1 and TRBJ1-6; D uncertain. V dropped 0 bases and J dropped 5 bases, with 12 bases sitting between them. Germline lookup yields CDR1 SGHRS and CDR2 YFSETQ. The CDR3 contains 16 residues.

The genes are TRBV12-3 or TRBV12-4 and TRBJ1-2; D is ambiguous. This CDR3 is built from 12 residues. The V gene lost 3 bases and the J gene lost 8 bases, with 10 bases spanning the gap. CDR3 DNA sequence: TGTGCCAGCAGTTTTTCCAGAGGGGGCTACACCTTC. Translation gives CASSFSRGGYTF.

J is TRBJ2-5 and V is TRBV1; the table's D call, TRBD2, was not checked against the DNA. TRBV1 is termed a pseudogene. CDR3 size: 17 residues. CDR3 amino acids: CTSSQEPDPLYQETQYF. CDR3 in DNA: TGCACCAGCAGCCAGGAGCCAGACCCTTTGTACCAAGAGACCCAGTACTTC.